A single sample is the source of the 26 T cell receptor beta chains below, sequenced in a study of CD8 T cells in Susac syndrome. RNA totalling about 0.45 to 1 ug underwent reverse transcription with random hexamers. A single record per CDR3 protein comes from TCRdb applying MiXCR to the immunoSEQ multiplex PCR reads. The sample yields some 120,000 distinct CDR3 sequences, roughly 94% seen once. The sample taken for sequencing was CD4+ T cells from PBMCs. All receptors derive from a human donor with multiple sclerosis.

The gene calls are TRBV5-4 and TRBJ2-2, with D uncertain. This CDR3 has 16 residues. V was cut by 3 bases and J by 6 bases, with 18 bases left in between. The germline V gene has CDR1 SGHNT and CDR2 YYREEE (reference sequence). Written as DNA, the CDR3 is TGTGCCAGCAGCTCCGCCACGGGTAGAAGGTCCGGGGAGCTGTTTTTT. Protein: CASSSATGRRSGELFF.

CDR3 sequence: CASSQGASGGSYNEQFF. The CDR3, as DNA: TGTGCCAGCAGCCAGGGTGCTAGCGGGGGGTCCTACAATGAGCAGTTCTTC. This chain uses TRBV3-1 with TRBJ2-1; TRBD2 agrees at 11 bases. The length of the CDR3 is 17 residues. The ends lost 3 bases at V and 1 base at J; junction bases unmatched: 5. The V gene's germline CDR1 is LGHDT and CDR2 YNNKEL (reference sequence).

The chain's CDR3 is CSVSLRNQPQHF. The CDR3 coding sequence is TGCAGCGTTTCCCTTCGGAATCAGCCCCAGCATTTT. The rearrangement links TRBV29-1 to TRBJ1-5; D gene ambiguous. Germline assignment: CDR1 SQVTM and CDR2 ANQGSEA. Trimming took 5 bases from V and 4 from J, leaving 9 bases between them. CDR3 length equals 12 residues.

The chain joins TRBV5-1 to TRBJ2-7, with D perhaps TRBD2 (5 bases). CDR3 length equals 15 residues. Trimming removed 5 bases at V and 1 base at J, with 16 bases between. Germline loops: CDR1 SGHRS, CDR2 YFSETQ. In DNA form, the CDR3 reads TGCGCCAGCAGGTATGAGGCTAGCCGATCCTACGAGCAGTACTTC. Its protein product is CASRYEASRSYEQYF.

This clonotype was counted only a few times. CDR3 protein: CASSPDPGGIEQYF. As DNA, the CDR3 is TGTGCCAGCTCACCCGATCCTGGGGGGATCGAGCAGTACTTC. This chain uses TRBV18 with TRBJ2-7, with D tentatively TRBD2 (6 bases). This CDR3 contains 14 residues. The germline CDR1 and CDR2 sequences are KGHSH and LQKENI. V shed 3 bases and J shed 6 bases, with 15 bases lying between them.

The rearrangement links TRBV6-6 to TRBJ1-2, with TRBD1 as a possible D gene (6 bases). The V end was cut by 0 bases, the J end by 7 bases, with 15 bases between. The CDR3 covers 15 residues. CDR1 and CDR2 (germline): MNHNY, SVGAGI (reference sequence). The CDR3 is CASSYSPGDEGGYTF. The CDR3 bases are TGTGCCAGCAGTTACTCCCCAGGGGATGAGGGTGGCTACACCTTC.

The chain joins TRBV3-1 to TRBJ1-3; unclear D gene. CDR1 LGHDT and CDR2 YNNKEL come from the germline V gene (reference sequence). The CDR3 totals 16 residues. V was clipped by 3 bases and J by 0 bases, with 12 bases between them. CDR3 nucleotide sequence: TGTGCCAGCAGCCAGGCCAGGTCCTACTCTGGAAACACCATATATTTT. Its protein is CASSQARSYSGNTIYF.

This chain uses TRBV29-1 with TRBJ2-1; no firm D call. This CDR3 is 14 amino acids long. CDR1 and CDR2 from the germline V gene are SQVTM and ANQGSEA. V was trimmed by 1 base and J by 1 base, leaving 8 bases between them. This chain's CDR3 is CSVEAERSYNEQFF. CDR3 nucleotides: TGCAGCGTTGAAGCGGAAAGGTCCTACAATGAGCAGTTCTTC.

V and J are TRBV30 and TRBJ2-7; 9 bases line up with TRBD1. This CDR3 is built from 14 residues. V trimming: 6 bases; J trimming: 2 bases; junction bases outside the gene matches: 8. Germline values: CDR1 GTSNPN, CDR2 SVGIG (reference sequence). Here the CDR3 DNA reads TGTGCCTGTCAGCGGGACAGGGACGCCTACGAGCAGTACTTC. Translating gives CACQRDRDAYEQYF.

This rearrangement joins TRBV7-2 to TRBJ2-1; D not certain. V lost 6 bases to trimming and J lost 0 bases, with 12 bases between them. This CDR3 spans 15 amino acids. The V gene's germline CDR1 is SGHTA and CDR2 FQGNSA. The CDR3 is CASSAESSSYNEQFF. CDR3 DNA sequence: TGTGCCAGCAGTGCCGAAAGTTCCTCCTACAATGAGCAGTTCTTC.

The chain joins TRBV25-1 to TRBJ1-3; a weak D match, TRBD1 (5 bases). Germline values: CDR1 MGHDK, CDR2 SYGVNS. Trimming left V 4 bases short and J 0 bases short, with 10 bases between. The CDR3 runs to 15 residues. The CDR3 loop reads CASSAPGGSGNTIYF. The CDR3 DNA reads as TGTGCCAGCAGTGCCCCGGGGGGCTCTGGAAACACCATATATTTT.

The V call is TRBV2, the J call TRBJ1-2; TRBD1 matches 7 bases. CDR1 SNHLY and CDR2 FYNNEI come from the germline V gene. The CDR3 loop spans 15 amino acids. Trimming at V came to 2 bases and at J to 4 bases, leaving 7 bases not matched to a gene. The CDR3 region is CASSESYRGPYGYTF. Here the CDR3 DNA reads TGTGCCAGCAGTGAATCGTACAGGGGTCCCTATGGCTACACCTTC.

V gene TRBV2 combines with J gene TRBJ1-2; D may be TRBD1 (5 bases). The V and J ends lost 6 bases and 8 bases respectively, with 16 bases between them. This CDR3 contains 13 residues. CDR1 and CDR2 (germline): SNHLY, FYNNEI. The CDR3 region is CASRERVRDGYTF. Here the CDR3 DNA reads TGTGCCAGCAGGGAGAGAGTACGGGACGGCTACACCTTC. The full variable domain, in which reference TRBV2 and TRBJ1-2 provide the parts outside the CDR3, is EPEVTQTPSHQVTQMGQEVILRCVPISNHLYFYWYRQILGQKVEFLVSFYNNEISEKSEIFDDQFSVERPDGSNFTLKIRSTKLEDSAMYFCASRERVRDGYTFGSGTRLTVV.

This sequence joins TRBV29-1 and TRBJ1-1; D is ambiguous. The CDR3 is 12 amino acids. V was pared by 4 bases and J by 0 bases, with 6 bases between. Germline assignment: CDR1 SQVTM and CDR2 ANQGSEA. CDR3 amino acids: CSVGVLNTEAFF. The CDR3, as DNA: TGCAGCGTTGGAGTGCTGAACACTGAAGCTTTCTTT.

V usage is TRBV27 and J usage is TRBJ1-4; D ambiguous. Between the trimmed V and J ends, which lost 1 base and 5 bases, there was a span of 11 bases. This CDR3 has 15 residues. Germline V CDR1 and CDR2: MNHEY, SMNVEV (reference sequence). The CDR3 loop is CASSLLAQRNEKLFF. The CDR3, as DNA: TGTGCCAGCAGTTTATTGGCGCAGAGAAATGAAAAACTGTTTTTT. Filled out from reference TRBV27 and TRBJ1-4, the complete variable domain reads EAQVTQNPRYLITVTGKKLTVTCSQNMNHEYMSWYRQDPGLGLRQIYYSMNVEVTDKGDVPEGYKVSRKEKRNFPLILESPSPNQTSLYFCASSLLAQRNEKLFFGSGTQLSVL.

The V gene is TRBV7-2, the J gene TRBJ2-3; 7 positions agree with TRBD2. CDR1 is SGHTA and CDR2 is FQGNSA in the germline V gene. The J segment lost 2 bases and the V segment lost 4 bases, leaving 9 bases of the junction unmatched. The CDR3 spans 16 residues. The CDR3 sequence is CASSWEGHFLTDTQYF. Here the CDR3 DNA reads TGTGCCAGCAGCTGGGAGGGGCATTTTCTCACAGATACGCAGTATTTT.

V gene TRBV13 combines with J gene TRBJ1-1; 7 nucleotides match TRBD1. The CDR3 extends over 12 amino acids. Looked up from germline, CDR1 is PRHDT and CDR2 is FYEKMQ (reference sequence). V gave up 4 bases and J gave up 8 bases; unmatched junction bases: 4. Here the CDR3 DNA reads TGTGCCAGCAGCTCTCCGGGACAGGAAGCTTTCTTT. Translation gives CASSSPGQEAFF. Supplemented by reference TRBV13 and TRBJ1-1, the full variable domain reads AAGVIQSPRHLIKEKRETATLKCYPIPRHDTVYWYQQGPGQDPQFLISFYEKMQSDKGSIPDRFSAQQFSDYHSELNMSSLELGDSALYFCASSSPGQEAFFGQGTRLTVV.

The V and J genes are TRBV30 and TRBJ1-5; tentative D call: TRBD1 (5 bases). V was clipped by 0 bases and J by 5 bases, with 14 bases between them. Germline-derived CDR1 and CDR2 are GTSNPN and SVGIG (reference sequence). This CDR3 contains 15 residues. CDR3 DNA sequence: TGTGCCTGGAGTGTCGGCCCCAGAGGGGATCAGCCCCAGCATTTT. It encodes CAWSVGPRGDQPQHF.

The rearrangement uses TRBV5-6 and TRBJ2-1; possibly TRBD2 for D (6 bases). Germline values: CDR1 SGHDT, CDR2 YYEEEE. V was cut by 0 bases and J by 12 bases, with 10 bases left in between. CDR3 length: 12 residues. CDR3 nucleotide sequence: TGTGCCAGCAGCTTGGCCCTCGGGGGGCAGTTCTTC. This translates into CASSLALGGQFF.

This chain links TRBV4-3 with TRBJ1-6, with D unresolved. This CDR3 is built from 17 residues. Deletions cut 4 bases from V and 7 bases from J, with 20 bases between. CDR1 is LGHNA and CDR2 is YSLEER in the germline V gene. The CDR3 loop reads CASSRRSAGSPNSPLHF. The CDR3, as DNA: TGCGCCAGCAGCCGTCGGTCGGCGGGGAGTCCCAATTCACCCCTCCACTTT.

In its sample, this clonotype was seen once. This chain connects TRBV3-1 to TRBJ2-1, with a tentative D call TRBD2 (6 bases). This CDR3 region has 16 residues. Trimming removed 1 base at V and 4 bases at J, with 14 bases between. Germline loops: CDR1 LGHDT, CDR2 YNNKEL (reference sequence). CDR3 nucleotides: TGTGCCAGCAGCCAAGGACGACTAGTGTCTTACAATGAGCAGTTCTTC. It yields the protein CASSQGRLVSYNEQFF.

The chain combines TRBV12-3 or TRBV12-4 with TRBJ2-7; the D is unclear. This CDR3 region has 13 residues. Between the trimmed V and J ends, which lost 6 bases and 4 bases, there was a span of 13 bases. DNA for the CDR3: TGTGCCAGCAGCAGAAGCGATTTATACGAGCAGTACTTC. Its translation is CASSRSDLYEQYF.

V and J are TRBV18 and TRBJ1-1; 9 positions agree with TRBD1. V gave up 6 bases and J gave up 11 bases; unmatched junction bases: 13. The germline CDR1 and CDR2 sequences are KGHSH and LQKENI. The CDR3 is 14 amino acids. The CDR3, as DNA: TGTGCCAGCTCTCCGAGGGACAGGGACCTCGGGGCTTTCTTT. It specifies CASSPRDRDLGAFF.

The CDR3 bases are TGTGCCACCAGCAGAGGGGGACTAGCGGGGCCCTACAATGAGCAGTTCTTC. This encodes CATSRGGLAGPYNEQFF. This chain links TRBV15 with TRBJ2-1; 13 nucleotides align to TRBD2. The CDR3 is made up of 17 amino acids. The germline V gene has CDR1 LNHNV and CDR2 YYDKDF (reference sequence). Unmatched junction bases numbered 2, after V lost 1 base and J lost 2 bases.

The rearrangement uses TRBV11-2 and TRBJ1-1, with D possibly TRBD1 on 5 matching bases. V lost 8 bases to trimming and J lost 7 bases, with 11 bases between them. Germline-derived CDR1 and CDR2 are SGHAT and FQNNGV. The CDR3 is made up of 11 amino acids. The CDR3 protein is CASGAYGEAFF. The CDR3 region has the DNA TGTGCCAGCGGGGCTTATGGTGAAGCTTTCTTT.

The chain joins TRBV2 to TRBJ2-3, with 7 bases aligning to TRBD1. Per the germline V gene, CDR1 is SNHLY and CDR2 is FYNNEI. The CDR3 consists of 15 residues. With 6 bases clipped from V and 1 base from J, the junction kept 7 bases outside the gene matches. The CDR3 reads CASRTGQLGTDTQYF. CDR3 nucleotide sequence: TGTGCCAGCAGGACGGGACAGCTAGGCACAGATACGCAGTATTTT.